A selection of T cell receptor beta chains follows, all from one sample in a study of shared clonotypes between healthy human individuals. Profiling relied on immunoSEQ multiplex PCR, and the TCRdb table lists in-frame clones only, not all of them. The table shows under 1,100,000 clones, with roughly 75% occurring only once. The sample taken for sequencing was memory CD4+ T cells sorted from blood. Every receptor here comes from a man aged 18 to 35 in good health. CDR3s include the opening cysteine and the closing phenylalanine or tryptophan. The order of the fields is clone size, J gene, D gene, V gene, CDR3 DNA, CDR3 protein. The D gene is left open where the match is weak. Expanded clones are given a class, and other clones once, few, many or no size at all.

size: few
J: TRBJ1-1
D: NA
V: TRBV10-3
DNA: TGTGCCATCAGCGGGCAGGGCGCTGAAGCTTTCTTT
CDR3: CAISGQGAEAFF

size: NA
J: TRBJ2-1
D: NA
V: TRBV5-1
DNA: TGCGCCAGCAGCTTACTAGCTGCGAGCTCCTACAATGAGCAGTTCTTC
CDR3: CASSLLAASSYNEQFF

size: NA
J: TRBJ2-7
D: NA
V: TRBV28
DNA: TGTGCCAGCAGCCGAGGAAGTAGCTCCTACGAGCAGTACTTC
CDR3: CASSRGSSSYEQYF

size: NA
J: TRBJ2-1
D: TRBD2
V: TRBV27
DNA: TGTGCCAGCAGTTTATTAAAGTCGGGGGGGCGAAATGAGCAGTTCTTC
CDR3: CASSLLKSGGRNEQFF

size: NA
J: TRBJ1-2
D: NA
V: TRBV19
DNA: TGTGCCAGTAGTATCCCGGGGCCCTATGGCTACACCTTC
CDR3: CASSIPGPYGYTF

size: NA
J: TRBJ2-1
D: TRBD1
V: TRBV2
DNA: TGTGCCAGCAGTGGGGGACAGATTTTAAATGAGCAGTTCTTC
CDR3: CASSGGQILNEQFF

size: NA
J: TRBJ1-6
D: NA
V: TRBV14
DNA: TGTGCCAGCAGCCAAGCCCGGGACCGGTCCTATAATTCACCCCTCCACTTT
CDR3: CASSQARDRSYNSPLHF

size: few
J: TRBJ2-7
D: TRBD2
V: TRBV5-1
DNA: TGCGCCAGCAGCTTGGGGCAGGGAGGGTACGAGCAGTACTTC
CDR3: CASSLGQGGYEQYF

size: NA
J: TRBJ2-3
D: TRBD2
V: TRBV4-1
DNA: TGCGCCAGCAGCCAAGGACTAGCGGGGGGTGGGAAAGATACGCAGTATTTT
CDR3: CASSQGLAGGGKDTQYF

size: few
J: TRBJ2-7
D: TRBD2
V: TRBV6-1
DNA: TGTGCCAGCAGTGAAGCTTGGGGACTAGCGGGGACCTACGAGCAGTACTTC
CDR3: CASSEAWGLAGTYEQYF

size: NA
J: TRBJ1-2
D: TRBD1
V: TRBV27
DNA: TGTGCCAGCAGGCAAGTAGGCTCTACAGGGGGCGGCTATGGCTACACCTTC
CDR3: CASRQVGSTGGGYGYTF

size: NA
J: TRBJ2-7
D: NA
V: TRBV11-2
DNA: TGTGCCAGCAGCTTGGGGGGTGCTAGCGAGCAGTACTTC
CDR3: CASSLGGASEQYF

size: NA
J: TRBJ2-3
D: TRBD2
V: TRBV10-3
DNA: TGTGCCATCACCCCCGAGCGGGGAAGCACAGATACGCAGTATTTT
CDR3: CAITPERGSTDTQYF

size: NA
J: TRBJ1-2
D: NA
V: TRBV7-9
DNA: TGTGCCAGCAGCTCCCCAGGTGGGAGCTATGGCTACACCTTC
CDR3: CASSSPGGSYGYTF

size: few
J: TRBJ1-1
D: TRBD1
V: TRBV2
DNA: TGTGCCAGCAGTGGCAGGGGGCGGGCTGAAGCTTTCTTT
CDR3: CASSGRGRAEAFF

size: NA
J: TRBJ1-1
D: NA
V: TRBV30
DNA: TGTGCCTGGAGTGTAGGGACCATGAACACTGAAGCTTTCTTT
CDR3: CAWSVGTMNTEAFF